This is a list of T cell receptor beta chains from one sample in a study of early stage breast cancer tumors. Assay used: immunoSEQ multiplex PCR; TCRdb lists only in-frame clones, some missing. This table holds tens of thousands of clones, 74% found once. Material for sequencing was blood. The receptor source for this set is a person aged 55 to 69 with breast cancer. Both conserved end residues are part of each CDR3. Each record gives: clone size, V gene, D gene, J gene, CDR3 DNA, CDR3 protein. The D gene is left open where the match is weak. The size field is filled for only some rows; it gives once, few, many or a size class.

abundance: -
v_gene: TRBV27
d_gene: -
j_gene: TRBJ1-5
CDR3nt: TGTGCCAGCAGGGAGATGCTTGGGTCCAATCAGCCCCAGCATTTT
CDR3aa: CASREMLGSNQPQHF

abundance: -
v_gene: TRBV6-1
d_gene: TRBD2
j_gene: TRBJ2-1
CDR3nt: TGTGCCAGCAGTGAAGAGGGACTAGCCCTTTTGAAGCAGTTCTTC
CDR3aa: CASSEEGLALLKQFF

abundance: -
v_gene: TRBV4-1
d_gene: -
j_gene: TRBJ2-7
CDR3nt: TGCGCCAGCAGCCAGACCGAAAGCAAGGCCTACGAGCAGTACTTC
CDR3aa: CASSQTESKAYEQYF

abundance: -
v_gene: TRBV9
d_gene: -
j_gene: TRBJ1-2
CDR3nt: TGTGCCAGCAGCACAGATGGATGGTTTGTCTATGGCTACACCTTC
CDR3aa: CASSTDGWFVYGYTF

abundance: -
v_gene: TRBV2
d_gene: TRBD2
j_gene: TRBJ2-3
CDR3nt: TGTGCCAGCAGCGGGGGACTAGCGGGAGGGTATTCTAGCACAGATACGCAGTATTTT
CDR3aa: CASSGGLAGGYSSTDTQYF

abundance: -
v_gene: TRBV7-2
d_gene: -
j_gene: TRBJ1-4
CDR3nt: TGTGCCAGCAGCTTAGCGCTAGGGTCCGAAAAACTGTTTTTT
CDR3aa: CASSLALGSEKLFF

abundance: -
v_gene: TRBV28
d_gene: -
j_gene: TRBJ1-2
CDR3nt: TGTGCCAGCCACCCCCCCTGGGGGTTTGGGGGCTACACCTTC
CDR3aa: CASHPPWGFGGYTF

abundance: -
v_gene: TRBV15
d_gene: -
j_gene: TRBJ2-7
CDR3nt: TGTGCCACCAGCAGAGACGACGACAGTGGCTACGAGCAGTACTTC
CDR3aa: CATSRDDDSGYEQYF

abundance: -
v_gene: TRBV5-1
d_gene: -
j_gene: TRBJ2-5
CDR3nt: TGCGCCAGCAGCTTGGATCCGCAGTGGGAGACCCAGTACTTC
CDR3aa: CASSLDPQWETQYF

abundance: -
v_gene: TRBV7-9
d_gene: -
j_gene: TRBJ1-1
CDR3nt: TGTGCCAGCAGCCGGGGGGGGAACACTGAAGCTTTCTTT
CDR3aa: CASSRGGNTEAFF

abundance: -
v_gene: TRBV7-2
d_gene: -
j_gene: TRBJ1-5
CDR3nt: TGTGCCAGCAGCGGGGACCGTTATCAGCCCCAGCATTTT
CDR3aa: CASSGDRYQPQHF

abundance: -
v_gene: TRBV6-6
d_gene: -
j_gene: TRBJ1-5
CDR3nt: TGTGCCAGCAATACCCGGGGCTCCAATCAGCCCCAGCATTTT
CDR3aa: CASNTRGSNQPQHF

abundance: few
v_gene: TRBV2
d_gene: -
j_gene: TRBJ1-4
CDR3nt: TGTGCCAGCAGTGCCAGGGGAAGGGAAAAACTGTTTTTT
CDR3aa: CASSARGREKLFF

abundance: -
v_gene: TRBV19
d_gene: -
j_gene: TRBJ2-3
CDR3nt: TGTGCCACCTCCCGGGCGAGTTACCGCACAGATACGCAGTATTTT
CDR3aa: CATSRASYRTDTQYF

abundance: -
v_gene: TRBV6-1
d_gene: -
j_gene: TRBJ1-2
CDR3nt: TGTGCCAGCAGTGAAGCGGACAGAGTCTATGGCTACACCTTC
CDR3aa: CASSEADRVYGYTF

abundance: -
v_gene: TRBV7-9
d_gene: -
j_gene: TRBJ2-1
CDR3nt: TGTGCCAGCAGCTTAGAATCGGGCGGAACGGTGCAGTTCTTC
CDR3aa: CASSLESGGTVQFF

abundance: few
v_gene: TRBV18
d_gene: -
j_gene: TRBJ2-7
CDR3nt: TGTGCCAGCTCACCTCCCAGGGGCTACGAGCAGTACTTC
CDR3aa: CASSPPRGYEQYF